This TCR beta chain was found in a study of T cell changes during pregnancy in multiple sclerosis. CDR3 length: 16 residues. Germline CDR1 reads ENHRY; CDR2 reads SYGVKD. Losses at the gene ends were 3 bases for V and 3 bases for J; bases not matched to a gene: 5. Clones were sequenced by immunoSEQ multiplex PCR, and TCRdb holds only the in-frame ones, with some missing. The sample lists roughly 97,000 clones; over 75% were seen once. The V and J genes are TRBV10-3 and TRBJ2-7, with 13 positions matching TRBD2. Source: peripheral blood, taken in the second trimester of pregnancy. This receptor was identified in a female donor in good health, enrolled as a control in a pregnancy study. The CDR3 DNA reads TGTGCCATCAGTGAAATCGGACTAGCGGGGGTCTACGAGCAGTACTTC. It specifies CAISEIGLAGVYEQYF.